These 17 T cell receptor beta chains originate from one sample sequenced in a study of cytomegalovirus exposure and HLA in healthy donors. The PCR had 60 Vbeta and 13 Jbeta primers. Generated by immunoSEQ multiplex PCR, the TCRdb table keeps only in-frame clones and is missing some. The data show around 120,000 clones, around two thirds seen once. Sample: PBMCs. These receptors were obtained from a man between 25 and 39 years old in good health and CMV-seropositive.

The chain combines TRBV6-5 with TRBJ1-4; no reliable D call. The CDR3 runs to 13 residues. V dropped 5 bases and J dropped 3 bases, with 7 bases sitting between them. CDR1 is MNHEY and CDR2 is SVGAGI in the germline V gene. CDR3 region: CASSAAPNEKLFF. The CDR3 nucleotides are TGTGCCAGCAGTGCGGCCCCTAATGAAAAACTGTTTTTT.

The gene calls are TRBV5-4 and TRBJ1-1, with 8 bases identical to TRBD1. This CDR3 is 15 amino acids long. The ends lost 2 bases at V and 1 base at J; junction bases unmatched: 4. CDR1 SGHNT and CDR2 YYREEE come from the germline V gene (reference sequence). CDR3: CASSFWTGKNTEAFF. CDR3 bases: TGTGCCAGCAGCTTTTGGACAGGGAAGAACACTGAAGCTTTCTTT.

This clone occurred a few times. Germline is not matched at one junction end, which may reflect a read error. The gene calls are TRBV7-7 and TRBJ2-5, with D hard to call. The CDR3 runs to 14 residues. Germline V gives CDR1 SSHAT, CDR2 FNYEAQ (reference sequence). This chain's CDR3 is CASSLGWHQETQYF. DNA of the CDR3: TGTGCTAGCAGCTTAGGATGGCACCAAGAGACCCAGTACTTC.

The chain is built from TRBV4-1 and TRBJ1-2; the D gene is possibly TRBD1 (5 bases). The germline gives CDR1 MGHRA, CDR2 YSYEKL. V shed 6 bases and J shed 3 bases, with 14 bases lying between them. The CDR3 consists of 14 residues. The CDR3, as DNA: TGCGCCAGCAGTCAGGGTCAGGGCTACTATGGCTACACCTTC. Its protein product is CASSQGQGYYGYTF.

The chain has TRBV6-6 and TRBJ2-3; the match to TRBD2 covers 8 bases. Germline values: CDR1 MNHNY, CDR2 SVGAGI (reference sequence). The CDR3 loop spans 15 amino acids. The V gene end was trimmed by 0 bases and the J gene end by 6 bases; junction bases not matched to a gene: 5. The CDR3 DNA reads TGTGCCAGCAGTTACTCGGCGGGGGGAGGGGATACGCAGTATTTT. Its protein is CASSYSAGGGDTQYF.

V is TRBV29-1 and J is TRBJ1-2; maybe TRBD1 (6 bases). CDR1 and CDR2 (germline): SQVTM, ANQGSEA. The CDR3 has 12 residues. Between the trimmed V and J ends, which lost 4 bases and 5 bases, there was a span of 11 bases. The CDR3 coding sequence is TGCAGCGTTGGAAGGGGGTCGTATGGCTACACCTTC. It specifies CSVGRGSYGYTF.

V gene TRBV7-9 combines with J gene TRBJ1-1, with 9 bases aligning to TRBD1. CDR3 length: 14 amino acids. Germline V gene data show CDR1 as SEHNR and CDR2 as FQNEAQ (reference sequence). Trimming cost V 5 bases and J 5 bases; bases outside gene matches: 6. The CDR3 sequence is CASSTDRGSTEAFF. The CDR3 DNA reads TGTGCCAGCAGCACCGACAGGGGGAGTACTGAAGCTTTCTTT.

V usage is TRBV23-1 and J usage is TRBJ1-6; no clear D. TRBV23-1 is flagged as an ORF with uncertain function. Deletions cut 7 bases from V and 8 bases from J, with 15 bases between. The CDR3 length is 14 residues. The CDR3 bases are TGCGCCAGCACCAGGCCTCAACGGTATTCACCCCTCCACTTT. It is translated as CASTRPQRYSPLHF.

This sequence joins TRBV2 and TRBJ2-7; 9 bases line up with TRBD1. V dropped 6 bases and J dropped 0; count of bases not matched to a gene: 3. The CDR3 consists of 14 residues. CDR1 is SNHLY, CDR2 FYNNEI, per germline. Written as DNA, the CDR3 is TGTGCCAGCAGAAGACAGGGGGACTCCTACGAGCAGTACTTC. Encoded protein: CASRRQGDSYEQYF.

This rearrangement joins TRBV5-6 to TRBJ2-3, with 7 positions matching TRBD1. Unmatched junction bases numbered 5, after V lost 0 bases and J lost 1 base. The CDR3 has 16 residues. Germline loops: CDR1 SGHDT, CDR2 YYEEEE. The CDR3 here is CASSLGGGQRTDTQYF. The CDR3 region has the DNA TGTGCCAGCAGCTTGGGTGGGGGACAGCGCACAGATACGCAGTATTTT.

The chain employs TRBV5-1 and TRBJ1-1; 9 bases line up with TRBD1. Germline V lookup: CDR1 SGHRS, CDR2 YFSETQ. V shed 3 bases, J shed 0 bases, and the junction held 3 bases outside the gene matches. The CDR3 is made up of 15 amino acids. The CDR3 DNA follows: TGCGCCAGCAGCTCGGGACAGGGAGTGAACACTGAAGCTTTCTTT. Translation gives CASSSGQGVNTEAFF.

The rearrangement uses TRBV6-5 and TRBJ2-5, with D possibly TRBD1 on 5 matching bases. Germline V gives CDR1 MNHEY, CDR2 SVGAGI. The V end was cut by 5 bases, the J end by 7 bases, with 17 bases between. The CDR3 runs to 14 residues. The CDR3 nucleotides are TGTGCCAGCAGTAGGGCGGAGCCGCAGGGGACCCAGTACTTC. It yields the protein CASSRAEPQGTQYF.

The V gene is TRBV6-5, the J gene TRBJ1-1; 10 bases are shared with TRBD1. The CDR3 is made up of 15 amino acids. V was clipped by 5 bases and J by 4 bases; unmatched bases: 7. The germline V gene encodes CDR1 MNHEY and CDR2 SVGAGI. The CDR3 protein is CASSPRDRGITEAFF. The DNA for the CDR3 is TGTGCCAGCAGTCCCCGGGACAGGGGAATCACTGAAGCTTTCTTT.

The rearrangement links TRBV7-2 to TRBJ1-1; no clear D gene. The CDR3 consists of 14 residues. The ends were cut back, 2 bases at V and 1 base at J, with 8 bases in the middle. Per germline, CDR1 SGHTA and CDR2 FQGNSA. CDR3 bases: TGTGCCAGCAGCTTAAACGGAGCGAACACTGAAGCTTTCTTT. Amino acids: CASSLNGANTEAFF.

This chain connects TRBV5-1 to TRBJ2-3; unclear D gene. Per the germline V gene, CDR1 is SGHRS and CDR2 is YFSETQ. With 2 bases removed from V and 0 bases from J, the gap between germline ends came to 10 bases. The CDR3 covers 15 residues. CDR3 DNA sequence: TGCGCCAGCAGCTTAGTGGCGACTAGCACAGATACGCAGTATTTT. This sequence encodes CASSLVATSTDTQYF.

The rearrangement links TRBV28 to TRBJ2-3, with TRBD2 matching 9 bases. CDR3 length: 17 residues. Per germline, CDR1 MDHEN and CDR2 SYDVKM. V lost 6 bases and J lost 0; bases outside the gene matches: 10. The CDR3 region is CASSRRGAGGSTDTQYF. The CDR3 coding sequence is TGTGCCAGCAGCCGGAGAGGAGCGGGGGGTAGCACAGATACGCAGTATTTT.

The CDR3 DNA reads as TGTGCCAGTAGCCGCGGTGGGAACACTGAAGCTTTCTTT. Its protein product is CASSRGGNTEAFF. The chain uses TRBV19 and TRBJ1-1, with unresolved D. The CDR3 spans 13 residues. Germline V gene data show CDR1 as LNHDA and CDR2 as SQIVND (reference sequence). With 6 bases removed from V and 1 base from J, the gap between germline ends came to 9 bases.